One sample yielded the 13 T cell receptor beta chains listed below, sequenced in a study of chemoradiotherapy in HPV16-positive cancers. The data were produced by immunoSEQ multiplex PCR, yet TCRdb's version contains in-frame clones alone and is incomplete. The profile shows about 4,800 clones, 75% to 80% of them singletons. Collection took place from a patient who underwent chemoradiotherapy. The receptor source for this set is a human donor with HPV-associated anogenital cancer.

This rearrangement joins TRBV28 to TRBJ1-3; TRBD1 agrees at 10 bases. V shed 6 bases, J shed 8 bases, and the junction held 7 bases outside the gene matches. The CDR3 sequence is 14 residues long. Per germline, CDR1 MDHEN and CDR2 SYDVKM. The chain's CDR3 is CASSRDRGPDTIYF. The DNA for the CDR3 is TGTGCCAGCAGCCGCGACAGGGGGCCCGACACCATATATTTT.

This clone was detected a few times. This chain links TRBV2 with TRBJ1-2; 10 bases are shared with TRBD1. Germline V gives CDR1 SNHLY, CDR2 FYNNEI. J gave up 7 bases and V 6 bases, and 2 bases lay outside the gene matches. The CDR3 is 12 amino acids. CDR3 sequence reads: CASRRDRGGYTF. The CDR3 nucleotides read TGTGCCAGCAGACGGGACAGGGGTGGCTACACCTTC.

The rearrangement joins TRBV11-2 to TRBJ2-7; the D gene is possibly TRBD1 (6 bases). V lost 0 bases to trimming and J lost 8 bases, with 17 bases between them. The CDR3 loop spans 15 amino acids. The germline gives CDR1 SGHAT, CDR2 FQNNGV. CDR3: CASSLDDGTTRKQYF. Here the CDR3 DNA reads TGTGCCAGCAGCTTAGATGACGGGACAACCCGGAAGCAGTACTTC. The entire variable domain, with the rest obtained from reference TRBV11-2 and TRBJ2-7, is as follows: EAGVAQSPRYKIIEKRQSVAFWCNPISGHATLYWYQQILGQGPKLLIQFQNNGVVDDSQLPKDRFSAERLKGVDSTLKIQPAKLEDSAVYLCASSLDDGTTRKQYFGPGTRLTVT.

The chain employs TRBV19 and TRBJ2-3; TRBD2 aligns across 7 bases. The CDR3 spans 13 residues. After removal of 7 bases from V and 4 bases from J, the junction contained 5 bases not matched to a gene. Per germline, CDR1 LNHDA and CDR2 SQIVND (reference sequence). CDR3 in DNA: TGTGCCAGTACGATGGGGGGGGCAGATACGCAGTATTTT. As protein: CASTMGGADTQYF.

V usage is TRBV13 and J usage is TRBJ2-3, with D unresolved. The V gene's germline CDR1 is PRHDT and CDR2 FYEKMQ (reference sequence). V dropped 1 base and J dropped 4 bases, with 9 bases sitting between them. This CDR3 comprises 14 residues. In DNA, the CDR3 is TGTGCCAGCAGCTTAGCCGGAGACCCAGATACGCAGTATTTT. This encodes CASSLAGDPDTQYF.

The chain is built from TRBV15 and TRBJ1-5; D gene uncertain. Germline loops: CDR1 LNHNV, CDR2 YYDKDF (reference sequence). The V and J ends lost 5 bases and 0 bases respectively, with 8 bases between them. This CDR3 has 14 amino acids. The CDR3, as DNA: TGTGCCACCAGCGGGAGGTATAGCAATCAGCCCCAGCATTTT. This translates into CATSGRYSNQPQHF.

The rearrangement links TRBV5-1 to TRBJ2-1; 8 positions match TRBD1. Germline trimming cut 4 bases from V and 7 bases from J; bases unmatched to any gene: 7. The CDR3 covers 14 residues. CDR1 is SGHRS, CDR2 YFSETQ, per germline. The CDR3 reads CASSRDRSWNEQFF. For the CDR3, the DNA is TGCGCCAGCAGCAGGGACAGGTCATGGAATGAGCAGTTCTTC.

The chain uses TRBV19 and TRBJ1-4, with a weak D call TRBD1 (5 bases). The CDR3 is 18 amino acids. Germline CDR1 and CDR2: LNHDA and SQIVND (reference sequence). The V end was cut by 6 bases, the J end by 0 bases, with 20 bases between. Written as DNA, the CDR3 is TGTGCCAGTAGGCCCGCCAGGGACTCAATTGCAACTAATGAAAAACTGTTTTTT. This translates into CASRPARDSIATNEKLFF.

This clone came up once. The chain uses TRBV2 and TRBJ2-3, with D tentatively TRBD2 (7 bases). Germline values: CDR1 SNHLY, CDR2 FYNNEI. V was pared by 3 bases and J by 4 bases, with 17 bases between. The CDR3 has 16 amino acids. This chain's CDR3 is CASSEPRGAGADTQYF. The CDR3, as DNA: TGTGCCAGCAGTGAGCCCCGGGGGGCTGGGGCAGATACGCAGTATTTT.

The chain combines TRBV6-5 with TRBJ2-5; 7 bases line up with TRBD1. The V and J ends lost 5 bases and 4 bases, in that order; junction bases with no gene match: 7. CDR1 is MNHEY and CDR2 is SVGAGI in the germline V gene. The CDR3 covers 14 residues. The CDR3 coding sequence is TGTGCCAGCAGTGGTACAGGGGCCGGAGAGACCCAGTACTTC. Amino acid sequence: CASSGTGAGETQYF.

The genes are TRBV18 and TRBJ1-2; possible D gene TRBD1, 5 bases. This CDR3 is built from 17 residues. Germline lookup yields CDR1 KGHSH and CDR2 LQKENI. V was trimmed by 4 bases and J by 5 bases, leaving 23 bases between them. DNA of the CDR3: TGTGCCAGCTCACTTCTGACCGGACCAGGGCGCAATTATGGCTACACCTTC. It translates to CASSLLTGPGRNYGYTF.

This sequence joins TRBV6-1 and TRBJ1-4, with TRBD1 matching over 7 bases. Germline V CDR1 and CDR2: MNHNS, SASEGT. J was trimmed by 5 bases and V by 5 bases; bases with no gene match: 8. The CDR3 is made up of 15 amino acids. CDR3 nucleotides: TGTGCCAGCAGTACCCAAGGGGGCTTGAATGAAAAACTGTTTTTT. Its translation: CASSTQGGLNEKLFF.

The chain is built from TRBV5-1 and TRBJ2-7; no definite D call. The V gene's germline CDR1 is SGHRS and CDR2 YFSETQ. This CDR3 is 14 amino acids long. V was shortened by 3 bases and J by 2 bases, with 12 bases between the two germline ends. In DNA, the CDR3 is TGCGCCAGCAGCTCGGAACCGGGCACCTACGAGCAGTACTTC. Protein sequence: CASSSEPGTYEQYF.